These T cell receptor beta chains were read from a single sample in a study of long-term antiretroviral therapy in people with HIV. The protocol was immunoSEQ multiplex PCR, while the TCRdb copy is restricted to in-frame clones and leaves out a portion. The table includes approximately 27,000 clones, 70% to 90% detected once. Sequenced material: unsorted PBMCs, taken 1.8 years after starting antiretroviral therapy. These receptors all come from a woman aged 18-35 years with HIV. The CDR3 runs from the conserved cysteine through the conserved F or W. Fields, in order: J gene, V gene, D gene, clone size, CDR3 length, CDR3 DNA, CDR3 protein. A D gene is named only where the DNA matches it firmly. Rows may omit the clone size; those that give it use once, few, many or a size class.

>TRBJ1-3|TRBV5-1|NA|NA|13
TGCGCCAGCAGCCTCAGGGATTTTCAGCCCTTATATTTT
CASSLRDFQPLYF
>TRBJ1-2|TRBV29-1|TRBD1|NA|13
TGCAGCGCCAGGACAGGGAGAGGCTATGGCTACACCTTC
CSARTGRGYGYTF
>TRBJ1-5|TRBV10-3|NA|NA|14
TGTGCCATCAGTGAAGGTTTTGGAATTCAGCCCCAGCATTTT
CAISEGFGIQPQHF
>TRBJ2-3|TRBV7-3|NA|NA|17
TGTGCCAGCAGCCAACGGGGTGGGGGGCGGCACACAGATACGCAGTATTTT
CASSQRGGGRHTDTQYF
>TRBJ1-2|TRBV5-8|NA|NA|14
TGTGCCAGCAGCTTACCAAGCACTAACTATGGCTACACCTTC
CASSLPSTNYGYTF
>TRBJ1-3|TRBV18|NA|NA|17
TGTGCCAGCTCACCACTCTCCCTACAGAGCTCTGGAAACACCATATATTTT
CASSPLSLQSSGNTIYF
>TRBJ1-4|TRBV6-5|TRBD1|NA|15
TGTGCCAGCAGTTACTCTGGGACAGGGTATGAAAAACTGTTTTTT
CASSYSGTGYEKLFF
>TRBJ2-7|TRBV2|NA|NA|14
TGTGCCAGCAGCACCGGGACGGGAACCTACGAGCAGTACTTC
CASSTGTGTYEQYF
>TRBJ2-5|TRBV7-2|NA|NA|12
TGTGCCAGCAGCCCAACGAACGGGCCCCAGTACTTC
CASSPTNGPQYF
>TRBJ1-2|TRBV5-1|TRBD1|NA|16
TGCGCCAGCAGCCGAGGGACAGGGACTCCTAACTATGGCTACACCTTC
CASSRGTGTPNYGYTF
>TRBJ2-7|TRBV28|NA|few|14
TGTGCCAGCGGGAGGCCTACGTCTTCTGCGGAGCAGTACTTC
CASGRPTSSAEQYF
>TRBJ2-7|TRBV19|NA|once|14
TGTGCCAGTAGTAGCGCAGGGGAAGGTGGCGAGCAGTACTTC
CASSSAGEGGEQYF
>TRBJ2-3|TRBV5-5|NA|NA|16
TGTGCCAGCAGCTTGCCCGGGGTCGGAAGCACAGATACGCAGTATTTT
CASSLPGVGSTDTQYF
>TRBJ2-5|TRBV7-2|NA|NA|13
TGTGCCAGCAGCTTACAGGGTCGGGAGACCCAGTACTTC
CASSLQGRETQYF
>TRBJ2-5|TRBV28|TRBD2|once|18
TGTGCCAGCAGTTTATCCCACCGGACTAGCGGGGGCCAAGAGACCCAGTACTTC
CASSLSHRTSGGQETQYF
>TRBJ1-5|TRBV2|NA|NA|12
TGTGCCAGCGCGACTCTCAATCAGCCCCAGCATTTT
CASATLNQPQHF
>TRBJ2-5|TRBV5-4|TRBD1|NA|16
TGTGCCAGCAGCTTGAACCAACAGGGGGCGGTTCTGACCCAGTACTTC
CASSLNQQGAVLTQYF
>TRBJ2-4|TRBV27|TRBD1|once|20
TGTGCCAGCAGTCCCGGACAGGGTTTTGATTTTGCATTAGCCAAAAACATTCAGTACTTC
CASSPGQGFDFALAKNIQYF
>TRBJ2-3|TRBV28|TRBD2|NA|19
TGTGCCAGCCCCCCCCCTAGCGGGAGTGTGTTGCTCCGCACAGATACGCAGTATTTT
CASPPPSGSVLLRTDTQYF
>TRBJ2-1|TRBV5-1|NA|NA|14
TGCGCCAGCAGCTTGGAAAGTCAGTCGACTGAGCAGTTCTTC
CASSLESQSTEQFF
>TRBJ2-1|TRBV7-3|TRBD2|NA|15
TGTGCCAGCAGCTTGCTAGCGGATTCCTACAATGAGCAGTTCTTC
CASSLLADSYNEQFF
>TRBJ1-5|TRBV7-9|NA|once|13
TGTGCCAGCAGCCCGAGTGGCAGACAGCCCCAGCATTTT
CASSPSGRQPQHF
>TRBJ1-2|TRBV5-3|NA|NA|13
TGTGCCAGCAGCTTGTACAAAGGGTATGGCTACACCTTC
CASSLYKGYGYTF
>TRBJ2-1|TRBV7-8|TRBD2|NA|15
TGTGCCAGCAGCTTGAGGACTAGCGCTTACAATGAGCAGTTCTTC
CASSLRTSAYNEQFF
>TRBJ1-4|TRBV5-1|TRBD1|NA|15
TGCGCCAGCAGCTTGGTTGGGACAGGGAATGAAAAACTGTTTTTT
CASSLVGTGNEKLFF
>TRBJ2-1|TRBV28|TRBD2|NA|19
TGTGCCAGCAGGACAGACCCCGGGTTAGCGGGACCGCTCCTGAATGAGCAGTTCTTC
CASRTDPGLAGPLLNEQFF
>TRBJ2-3|TRBV9|TRBD2|once|16
TGTGCCAGCAGCTCGTTACTAGCGGGAGTCACAGATACGCAGTATTTT
CASSSLLAGVTDTQYF
>TRBJ1-4|TRBV4-2|NA|NA|13
TGTGCCAGCACGTTCCAGTCAAATGAAAAACTGTTTTTT
CASTFQSNEKLFF